One sample yielded the 2 T cell receptor beta chains listed below, sequenced in a study of shared clonotypes between healthy human individuals. Using immunoSEQ multiplex PCR, the repertoire was profiled, and TCRdb retains in-frame clones only, with some absent. The table shows hundreds of thousands of clones, with approximately 75% occurring only once. Material: memory CD4+ T cells sorted from blood. This sample's subset: CD45RA-negative fraction. These receptors were obtained from a woman in her 30s in good health.

The rearrangement joins TRBV7-2 to TRBJ1-3; tentatively, D is TRBD1 (5 bases). Trimming took off 1 base at V and 0 bases at J, with 16 bases between the two ends. The CDR3 contains 18 residues. Per the germline V gene, CDR1 is SGHTA and CDR2 is FQGNSA. CDR3 sequence (DNA): TGTGCCAGCAGCTTAGTTTTTATGGGGGTCGGCTCTGGAAACACCATATATTTT. As protein: CASSLVFMGVGSGNTIYF.

Of note for this clone: The sample carries other DNA sequences with the same CDR3. The chain recombines TRBV5-1 with TRBJ2-7; TRBD2 is a possible D gene (6 bases). The germline gives CDR1 SGHRS, CDR2 YFSETQ. The CDR3 is 14 amino acids. V dropped 0 bases and J dropped 7 bases, with 14 bases sitting between them. DNA for the CDR3: TGCGCCAGCAGCTTGGAGGGCGGGGCGGGGGAGCAGTACTTC. It specifies CASSLEGGAGEQYF. The whole variable domain, remainder taken from reference TRBV5-1 and TRBJ2-7, is KAGVTQTPRYLIKTRGQQVTLSCSPISGHRSVSWYQQTPGQGLQFLFEYFSETQRNKGNFPGRFSGRQFSNSRSEMNVSTLELGDSALYLCASSLEGGAGEQYFGPGTRLTVT.